This passage covers 28 T cell receptor beta chains from one sample sequenced in a study of T cell responses to AZD1222 COVID-19 vaccine. TCRdb's table, derived via immunoSEQ multiplex PCR, lists solely in-frame clones and lacks some. The top ten hold 24% of the sample, which has about 78,000 clones, 87% seen once. Sequenced here: peripheral blood, sampled on day 0 of AZD1222 vaccination. The receptor set was obtained from an adult in good health.

This clone was seen a single time. The genes are TRBV10-3 and TRBJ2-1; the match to TRBD2 covers 11 bases. Germline assignment: CDR1 ENHRY and CDR2 SYGVKD. The V segment lost 7 bases and the J segment 7 bases; nucleotides outside the gene matches: 9. The CDR3 sequence is 15 residues long. The CDR3 here is CAIKIAGGPRNEQFF. In DNA form, the CDR3 reads TGTGCCATCAAAATAGCGGGAGGGCCCCGGAATGAGCAGTTCTTC.

This clone was seen only once. The V call is TRBV20-1, the J call TRBJ1-5; D possibly corresponds to TRBD1 (5 bases). The V gene lost 3 bases and the J gene lost 11 bases, with 20 bases spanning the gap. Germline V lookup: CDR1 DFQATT, CDR2 SNEGSKA (reference sequence). CDR3 length: 14 residues. The DNA of the CDR3 is TGCAGTGCTAGTCTTTCAGGGTGGGCTTCAGCCCAGCATTTT. It yields the protein CSASLSGWASAQHF.

The J gene is TRBJ1-5, the V gene TRBV19; D perhaps matches TRBD1 (5 bases). The CDR3 loop spans 14 amino acids. Germline CDR1 is LNHDA and CDR2 is SQIVND (reference sequence). The ends were cut back, 3 bases at V and 3 bases at J, with 9 bases in the middle. The CDR3 coding sequence is TGTGCCAGTAGTATTAGGGGTATCAATCAGCCCCAGCATTTT. Translating it yields CASSIRGINQPQHF.

The rearrangement joins TRBV5-6 to TRBJ1-1; the match to TRBD1 covers 7 bases. Looked up from germline, CDR1 is SGHDT and CDR2 is YYEEEE. V shed 3 bases and J 3 bases; nucleotides not matched to a gene: 5. The CDR3 is made up of 14 amino acids. For the CDR3, the DNA is TGTGCCAGCAGCTATAACAGGGGCGACACTGAAGCTTTCTTT. This gives the protein CASSYNRGDTEAFF.

This clone occurred a few times. The rearrangement links TRBV10-1 to TRBJ1-1; D remains unclear. This CDR3 spans 13 amino acids. Deletions cut 9 bases from V and 7 bases from J, with 18 bases between. Germline-derived CDR1 and CDR2 are WNHNN and SYGVQD (reference sequence). CDR3: CARNTETSFEAFF. CDR3 coding DNA: TGCGCCAGAAATACAGAGACTTCTTTTGAAGCTTTCTTT.

The V and J genes are TRBV5-1 and TRBJ2-3, with 7 bases that match TRBD2. With V trimmed by 3 bases and J by 2 bases, 3 bases remained unmatched. CDR3 size: 14 residues. Germline CDR1 is SGHRS and CDR2 is YFSETQ. The CDR3 DNA sequence: TGCGCCAGCAGCTCGACTAGCATCACAGATACGCAGTATTTT. Its protein product is CASSSTSITDTQYF.

Concerning this clone itself: Germline is not matched at one junction end, which may reflect a read error. This rearrangement joins TRBV6-2 or TRBV6-3 to TRBJ2-7; D is ambiguous. The CDR3 loop spans 15 amino acids. Germline lookup yields CDR1 MNHEY and CDR2 SVGEGT. Here the CDR3 reads CANSYPDGSSYEQYF. CDR3 in DNA: TGTGCCAACAGTTACCCGGACGGAAGCTCCTACGAGCAGTACTTC.

This clone was counted between two and nine times. This chain joins TRBV21-1 and TRBJ2-3; TRBD2 is the table's D call, not checked against the DNA. TRBV21-1 is assigned pseudogene status. The CDR3 loop spans 16 amino acids. The CDR3 nucleotides are TGTGCCAGCAGCACCGAGCGGGATACTAGCACAGATACGCAGTATTTT. This gives the protein CASSTERDTSTDTQYF.

The gene calls are TRBV5-1 and TRBJ1-3, with no clear D. CDR3 length equals 14 residues. Germline loops: CDR1 SGHRS, CDR2 YFSETQ. V lost 0 bases and J 6 bases, leaving 10 bases between the germline ends. For the CDR3, the DNA is TGCGCCAGCAGCTTGGGGGCAACAGAAAACACCATATATTTT. It yields the protein CASSLGATENTIYF. The full variable domain, its missing parts supplied by reference TRBV5-1 and TRBJ1-3, is KAGVTQTPRYLIKTRGQQVTLSCSPISGHRSVSWYQQTPGQGLQFLFEYFSETQRNKGNFPGRFSGRQFSNSRSEMNVSTLELGDSALYLCASSLGATENTIYFGEGSWLTVV.

The chain is built from TRBV5-1 and TRBJ2-1; D is unresolved. This CDR3 region has 13 residues. Germline V gives CDR1 SGHRS, CDR2 YFSETQ. The V and J ends lost 0 bases and 5 bases respectively, with 6 bases between them. CDR3 bases: TGCGCCAGCAGCTTGGTAACGGACAATGAGCAGTTCTTC. It encodes CASSLVTDNEQFF.

Only one count was recorded for this clone. The chain joins TRBV25-1 to TRBJ1-4, with D possibly TRBD1 on 5 matching bases. Trimming removed 6 bases from V and 8 bases from J, with 10 bases in between. This CDR3 region has 12 residues. The germline V gene has CDR1 MGHDK and CDR2 SYGVNS. The CDR3 loop is CASSRDREKLFF. CDR3 in DNA: TGTGCCAGCAGCAGGGATAGGGAAAAACTGTTTTTT.

The chain has TRBV19 and TRBJ2-5; 8 bases fit TRBD1. V shed 5 bases, J shed 5 bases, and the junction held 4 bases outside the gene matches. CDR3 length: 13 amino acids. CDR1 and CDR2 (germline): LNHDA, SQIVND (reference sequence). This CDR3 is CASSSGGFETQYF. The CDR3 DNA follows: TGTGCCAGTAGTTCAGGGGGCTTCGAGACCCAGTACTTC.

The rearrangement uses TRBV4-3 and TRBJ1-1; D not certain. Germline V gene lookup returns CDR1 LGHNA and CDR2 YSLEER. Trimming shortened V by 4 bases and J by 1 base, and 10 bases separated the two germline ends. The length of the CDR3 is 14 residues. CDR3 nucleotides: TGCGCCAGCAGCCCACAGACCAAGAACACTGAAGCTTTCTTT. It codes for CASSPQTKNTEAFF.

The chain couples TRBV19 to TRBJ2-2; D uncertain. This CDR3 is built from 14 residues. The V end was cut by 5 bases, the J end by 3 bases, with 10 bases between. Germline V gene data show CDR1 as LNHDA and CDR2 as SQIVND (reference sequence). The CDR3 here is CASSPRVDTGELFF. CDR3 coding DNA: TGTGCCAGTAGTCCCCGGGTCGACACCGGGGAGCTGTTTTTT.

The chain combines TRBV9 with TRBJ2-7, with 7 bases matching TRBD1. This CDR3 has 15 amino acids. CDR1 and CDR2 from the germline V gene are SGDLS and YYNGEE. Germline trimming cut 5 bases from V and 2 bases from J; bases unmatched to any gene: 10. The CDR3 is CASSYTGDGPYEQYF. CDR3 coding DNA: TGTGCCAGCAGTTACACAGGGGATGGACCCTACGAGCAGTACTTC.

V and J are TRBV19 and TRBJ2-1, with TRBD1 matching over 8 bases. The V gene's germline CDR1 is LNHDA and CDR2 SQIVND (reference sequence). V lost 3 bases to trimming and J lost 2 bases; unmatched junction nucleotides: 3. The CDR3 spans 15 residues. This CDR3 is CASSIEGQAYNEQFF. The CDR3 DNA sequence: TGTGCCAGTAGTATTGAGGGACAGGCCTACAATGAGCAGTTCTTC. The variable domain in full, completed from reference TRBV19 and TRBJ2-1, reads DGGITQSPKYLFRKEGQNVTLSCEQNLNHDAMYWYRQDPGQGLRLIYYSQIVNDFQKGDIAEGYSVSREKKESFPLTVTSAQKNPTAFYLCASSIEGQAYNEQFFGPGTRLTVL.

This chain joins TRBV18 and TRBJ2-7; perhaps TRBD1 as D (6 bases). The V gene lost 3 bases and the J gene lost 7 bases, with 19 bases spanning the gap. This CDR3 spans 15 amino acids. The V gene's germline CDR1 is KGHSH and CDR2 LQKENI. The CDR3 DNA reads TGTGCCAGCTCACCCAGGACAGACAGTTATGGAGAGCAGTACTTC. Translating gives CASSPRTDSYGEQYF.

This clone came up a few times. This chain links TRBV28 with TRBJ1-2, with 7 bases that match TRBD1. Germline V CDR1 and CDR2: MDHEN, SYDVKM. There are 13 residues in the CDR3. CDR3 sequence reads: CSVGTASHRGYTF. CDR3 DNA: TGTTCTGTAGGGACAGCTAGCCACCGAGGCTACACCTTC.

V is TRBV5-4 and J is TRBJ2-1, with D unclear. This CDR3 is built from 13 residues. CDR1 and CDR2 (germline): SGHNT, YYREEE (reference sequence). V was trimmed by 2 bases and J by 7 bases, leaving 10 bases between them. The CDR3 DNA reads TGTGCCAGCAGCTTAGACCTTGCGAATGAGCAGTTCTTC. This gives the protein CASSLDLANEQFF.

This clone was detected a few times. The CDR3 loop reads CASGESGYTF. The CDR3 DNA reads as TGTGCCAGCGGGGAGAGTGGCTACACCTTC. The J gene is TRBJ1-2, the V gene TRBV11-2; no reliable D call. CDR1 is SGHAT and CDR2 is FQNNGV in the germline V gene. V lost 8 bases, J lost 7 bases, and 8 bases lay in between. This CDR3 has 10 residues.

The chain couples TRBV7-9 to TRBJ1-2; 8 bases align to TRBD1. The length of the CDR3 is 12 residues. V trimming: 7 bases; J trimming: 6 bases; junction bases outside the gene matches: 4. Per germline, CDR1 SEHNR and CDR2 FQNEAQ (reference sequence). CDR3 bases: TGTGCCAGCACCCAGGACAGGGATGGCTACACCTTC. This codes for CASTQDRDGYTF.

This rearrangement joins TRBV19 to TRBJ2-5, with 8 bases fitting TRBD2. Germline V gene sequence: CDR1 LNHDA, CDR2 SQIVND (reference sequence). J lost 4 bases, V lost 5 bases, and 12 bases had no gene match. The CDR3 is 16 amino acids. The CDR3 DNA reads as TGTGCCAGTAGTGCATTAGCGGGAACTACAGGAGAGACCCAGTACTTC. This codes for CASSALAGTTGETQYF.

Here the CDR3 DNA reads TGTGCCAGCATCCCCCCCCTTGGTTATGGCTACACCTTC. It specifies CASIPPLGYGYTF. This chain uses TRBV7-2 with TRBJ1-2; no reliable D call. The CDR3 loop spans 13 amino acids. V gave up 7 bases and J gave up 5 bases, with 14 bases separating them. The germline V gene has CDR1 SGHTA and CDR2 FQGNSA.

V gene TRBV5-8 combines with J gene TRBJ2-1; unclear D gene. This CDR3 is built from 12 residues. Germline-derived CDR1 and CDR2 are SGHTS and YDEGEE. The V end lost 0 bases, the J end lost 12 bases, and 10 bases lay between the germline ends. The DNA for the CDR3 is TGTGCCAGCAGCTTGGGTGGGGTAAGGCAGTTCTTC. It yields the protein CASSLGGVRQFF.

V gene TRBV4-1 combines with J gene TRBJ2-1; D remains unclear. The CDR3 extends over 13 amino acids. Trimming took 0 bases from V and 6 from J, leaving 6 bases between them. The germline CDR1 and CDR2 sequences are MGHRA and YSYEKL. The CDR3 coding sequence is TGCGCCAGCAGCCAAGAAAAAAGCAATGAGCAGTTCTTC. It translates to CASSQEKSNEQFF.

This CDR3 is CASRLGGPLGETQYF. CDR3 DNA sequence: TGTGCCAGCAGATTGGGGGGCCCTTTAGGGGAGACCCAGTACTTC. The rearrangement links TRBV7-2 to TRBJ2-5, with D perhaps TRBD1 or TRBD2 (6 bases each). The germline V gene encodes CDR1 SGHTA and CDR2 FQGNSA. Trimming removed 6 bases from V and 5 bases from J, with 19 bases in between. The length of the CDR3 is 15 residues.

By share, this clone counts as medium-sized. The chain is built from TRBV6-4 and TRBJ2-1, with 11 bases matching TRBD1. This CDR3 region has 14 residues. The V segment lost 5 bases and the J segment 8 bases; nucleotides outside the gene matches: 5. Germline V gene lookup returns CDR1 MRHNA and CDR2 SNTAGT. The CDR3 sequence is CASSPGTGGDEQFF. DNA for the CDR3: TGTGCCAGCAGTCCCGGGACAGGGGGGGATGAGCAGTTCTTC.

The table lists this clone with a count of one. The chain joins TRBV2 to TRBJ2-7, with a possible D match to TRBD2 (6 bases). This CDR3 is built from 15 residues. V lost 6 bases, J lost 2 bases, and 17 bases lay in between. CDR1 is SNHLY and CDR2 is FYNNEI in the germline V gene. The CDR3 nucleotides read TGTGCCAGCAGAGCCTCCGGGACTCGAGCCTACGAGCAGTACTTC. As protein: CASRASGTRAYEQYF.